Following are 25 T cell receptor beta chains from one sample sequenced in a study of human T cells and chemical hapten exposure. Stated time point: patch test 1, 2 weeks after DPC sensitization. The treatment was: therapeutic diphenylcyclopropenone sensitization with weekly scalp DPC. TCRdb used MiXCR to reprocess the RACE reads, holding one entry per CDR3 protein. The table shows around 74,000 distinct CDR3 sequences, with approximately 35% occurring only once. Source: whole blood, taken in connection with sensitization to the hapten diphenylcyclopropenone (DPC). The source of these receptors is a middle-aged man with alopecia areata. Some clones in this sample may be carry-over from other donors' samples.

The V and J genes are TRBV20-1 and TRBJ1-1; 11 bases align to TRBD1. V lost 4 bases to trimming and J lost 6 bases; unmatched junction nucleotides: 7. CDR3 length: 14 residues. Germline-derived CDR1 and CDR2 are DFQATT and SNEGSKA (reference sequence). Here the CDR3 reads CSATGQGAFSEAFF. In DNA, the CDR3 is TGCAGTGCTACCGGACAGGGGGCTTTCTCTGAAGCTTTCTTT.

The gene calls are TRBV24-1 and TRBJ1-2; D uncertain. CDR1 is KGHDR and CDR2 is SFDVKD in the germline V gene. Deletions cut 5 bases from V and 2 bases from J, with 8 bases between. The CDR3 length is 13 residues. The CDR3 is CATSVDKNYGYTF. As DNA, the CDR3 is TGTGCCACCAGTGTAGACAAGAACTATGGCTACACCTTC.

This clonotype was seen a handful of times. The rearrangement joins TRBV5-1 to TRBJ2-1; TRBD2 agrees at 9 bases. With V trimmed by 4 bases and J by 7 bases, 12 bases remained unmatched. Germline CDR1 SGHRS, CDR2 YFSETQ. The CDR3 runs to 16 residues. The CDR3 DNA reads TGCGCCAGCAGCCCGAGGTTGGCGGGAGGGGGAAATGAGCAGTTCTTC. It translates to CASSPRLAGGGNEQFF. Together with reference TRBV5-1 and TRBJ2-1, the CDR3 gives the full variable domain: KAGVTQTPRYLIKTRGQQVTLSCSPISGHRSVSWYQQTPGQGLQFLFEYFSETQRNKGNFPGRFSGRQFSNSRSEMNVSTLELGDSALYLCASSPRLAGGGNEQFFGPGTRLTVL.

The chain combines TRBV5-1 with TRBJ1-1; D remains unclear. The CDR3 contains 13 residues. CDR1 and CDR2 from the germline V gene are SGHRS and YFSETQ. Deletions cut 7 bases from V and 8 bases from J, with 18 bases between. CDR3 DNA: TGCGCCAGCTTTCTGACACACCCCCGCGAAGCTTTCTTT. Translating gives CASFLTHPREAFF.

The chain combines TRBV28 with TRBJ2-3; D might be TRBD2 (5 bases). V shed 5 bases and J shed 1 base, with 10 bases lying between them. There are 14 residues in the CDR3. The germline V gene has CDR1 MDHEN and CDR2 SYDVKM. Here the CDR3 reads CASSSQRRTDTQYF. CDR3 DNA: TGTGCCAGCAGTAGTCAGCGGCGCACAGATACGCAGTATTTT.

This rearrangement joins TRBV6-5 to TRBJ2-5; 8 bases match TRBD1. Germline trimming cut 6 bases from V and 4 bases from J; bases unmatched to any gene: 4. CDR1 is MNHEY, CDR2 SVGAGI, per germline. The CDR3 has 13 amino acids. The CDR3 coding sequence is TGTGCCAGCAGGGCAGGGGGCGGAGAGACCCAGTACTTC. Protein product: CASRAGGGETQYF.

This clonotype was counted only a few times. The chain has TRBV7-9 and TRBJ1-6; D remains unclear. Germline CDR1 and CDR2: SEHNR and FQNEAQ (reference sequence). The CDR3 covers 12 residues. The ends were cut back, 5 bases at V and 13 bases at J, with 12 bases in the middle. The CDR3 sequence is CASSQTGVPLHF. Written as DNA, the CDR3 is TGTGCCAGCAGCCAGACCGGGGTTCCCCTCCACTTT.

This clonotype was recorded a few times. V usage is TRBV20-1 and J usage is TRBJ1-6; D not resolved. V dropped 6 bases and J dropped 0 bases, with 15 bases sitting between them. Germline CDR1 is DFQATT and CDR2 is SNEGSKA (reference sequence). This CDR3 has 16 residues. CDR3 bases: TGCAGTGCCCGGAGGCCTTCAAGCTCCTATAATTCACCCCTCCACTTT. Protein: CSARRPSSSYNSPLHF.

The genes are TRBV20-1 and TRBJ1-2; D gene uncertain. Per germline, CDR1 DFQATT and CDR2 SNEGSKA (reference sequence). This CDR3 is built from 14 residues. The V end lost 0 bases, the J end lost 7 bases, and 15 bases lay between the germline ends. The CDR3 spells CSARDPGGWSGYTF. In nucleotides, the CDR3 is TGCAGTGCTAGAGATCCCGGAGGGTGGAGTGGCTACACCTTC.

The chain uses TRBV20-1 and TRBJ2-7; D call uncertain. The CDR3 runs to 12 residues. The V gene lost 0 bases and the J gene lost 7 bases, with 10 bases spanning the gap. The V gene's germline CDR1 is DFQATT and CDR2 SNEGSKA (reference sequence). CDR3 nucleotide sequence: TGCAGTGCTAGAGACGCCTCAAGGGAGCAGTACTTC. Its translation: CSARDASREQYF.

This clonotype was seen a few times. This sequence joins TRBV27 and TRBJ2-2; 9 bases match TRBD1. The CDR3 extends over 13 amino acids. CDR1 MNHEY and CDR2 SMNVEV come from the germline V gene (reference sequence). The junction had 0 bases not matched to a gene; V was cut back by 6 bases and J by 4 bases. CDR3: CASRTGGTGELFF. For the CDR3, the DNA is TGTGCCAGCAGGACAGGGGGCACCGGGGAGCTGTTTTTT.

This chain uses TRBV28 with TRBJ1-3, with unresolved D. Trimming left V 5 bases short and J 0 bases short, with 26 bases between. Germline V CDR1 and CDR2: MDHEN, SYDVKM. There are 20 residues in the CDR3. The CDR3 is CASSRFGFYSAINSGNTIYF. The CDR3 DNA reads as TGTGCCAGCAGTCGCTTTGGGTTTTATAGTGCTATCAACTCTGGAAACACCATATATTTT.

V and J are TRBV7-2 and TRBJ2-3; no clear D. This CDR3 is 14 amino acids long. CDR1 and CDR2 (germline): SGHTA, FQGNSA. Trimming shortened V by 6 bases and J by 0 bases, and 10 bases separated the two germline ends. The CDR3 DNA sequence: TGTGCCAGCAGGGCCTCCGCTAGCACAGATACGCAGTATTTT. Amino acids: CASRASASTDTQYF.

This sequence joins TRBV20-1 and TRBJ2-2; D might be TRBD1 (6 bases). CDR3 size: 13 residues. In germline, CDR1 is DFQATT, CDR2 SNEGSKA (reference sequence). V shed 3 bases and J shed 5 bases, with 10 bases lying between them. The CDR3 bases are TGCAGTGCTAGCCACAGGGAAACCGGGGAGCTGTTTTTT. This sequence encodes CSASHRETGELFF.

CDR3 nucleotide sequence: TGTGCCAGCAGTTTCCGGATAGCGGGAGGCAACTACAATGAGCAGTTCTTC. This codes for CASSFRIAGGNYNEQFF. The chain couples TRBV27 to TRBJ2-1, with 10 bases aligning to TRBD2. This CDR3 comprises 17 residues. Unmatched junction bases numbered 8, after V lost 3 bases and J lost 3 bases. The germline gives CDR1 MNHEY, CDR2 SMNVEV (reference sequence).

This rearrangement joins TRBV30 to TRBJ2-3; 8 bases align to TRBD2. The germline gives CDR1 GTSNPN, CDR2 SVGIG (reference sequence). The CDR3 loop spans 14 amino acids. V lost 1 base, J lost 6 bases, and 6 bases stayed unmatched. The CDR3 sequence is CAWSERTSPDTQYF. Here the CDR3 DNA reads TGTGCCTGGAGTGAGAGGACTAGCCCGGATACGCAGTATTTT.

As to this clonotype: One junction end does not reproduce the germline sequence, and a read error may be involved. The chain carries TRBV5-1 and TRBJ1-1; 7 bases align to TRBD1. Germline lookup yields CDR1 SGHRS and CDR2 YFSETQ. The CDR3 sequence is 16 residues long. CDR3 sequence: CASSPNLRGENTETFF. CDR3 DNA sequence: TGCGCCAGCAGCCCAAACCTCAGGGGGGAGAACACTGAAACTTTCTTT.

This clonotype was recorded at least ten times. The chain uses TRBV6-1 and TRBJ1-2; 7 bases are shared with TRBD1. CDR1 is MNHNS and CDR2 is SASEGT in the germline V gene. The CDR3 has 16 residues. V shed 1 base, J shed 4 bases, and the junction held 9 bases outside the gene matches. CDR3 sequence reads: CASSEVKTGLGYGYTF. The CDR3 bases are TGTGCCAGCAGTGAAGTTAAGACAGGGCTTGGCTATGGCTACACCTTC.

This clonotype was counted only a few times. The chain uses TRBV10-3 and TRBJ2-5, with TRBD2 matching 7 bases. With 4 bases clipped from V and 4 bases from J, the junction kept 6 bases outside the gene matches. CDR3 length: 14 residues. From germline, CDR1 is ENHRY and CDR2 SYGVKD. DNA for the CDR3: TGTGCCATCAGTGTACATCCGGGAGGAGAGACCCAGTACTTC. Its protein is CAISVHPGGETQYF.

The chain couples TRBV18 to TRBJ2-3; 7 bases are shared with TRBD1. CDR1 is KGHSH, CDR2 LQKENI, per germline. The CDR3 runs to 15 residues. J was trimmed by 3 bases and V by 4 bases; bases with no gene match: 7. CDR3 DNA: TGTGCCAGCTCACTCGACAGGGAGAGGACAGATACGCAGTATTTT. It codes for CASSLDRERTDTQYF.

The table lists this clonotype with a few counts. The CDR3 here is CASKQGVYQETQYF. DNA of the CDR3: TGCGCCAGCAAACAGGGCGTGTACCAAGAGACCCAGTACTTC. The chain carries TRBV5-1 and TRBJ2-5, with a weak D call TRBD1 (6 bases). The CDR3 totals 14 residues. Germline CDR1 reads SGHRS; CDR2 reads YFSETQ. The V and J ends lost 6 bases and 0 bases respectively, with 12 bases between them. The whole variable domain, remainder taken from reference TRBV5-1 and TRBJ2-5, is KAGVTQTPRYLIKTRGQQVTLSCSPISGHRSVSWYQQTPGQGLQFLFEYFSETQRNKGNFPGRFSGRQFSNSRSEMNVSTLELGDSALYLCASKQGVYQETQYFGPGTRLLVL.

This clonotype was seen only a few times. This chain's CDR3 is CASSLSSGHNQPQHF. CDR3 nucleotide sequence: TGTGCCAGCAGTTTATCTTCAGGGCACAATCAGCCCCAGCATTTT. The rearrangement links TRBV27 to TRBJ1-5, with a weak D call TRBD1 (5 bases). The CDR3 is 15 residues long. V shed 0 bases and J shed 3 bases, with 9 bases lying between them. Germline V gene lookup returns CDR1 MNHEY and CDR2 SMNVEV (reference sequence).

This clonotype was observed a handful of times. The DNA of the CDR3 is TGTGCCAGCAGAGCCGGGACAGGGGTGAACTATGGCTACACCTTC. It specifies CASRAGTGVNYGYTF. The genes are TRBV2 and TRBJ1-2; 10 bases line up with TRBD1. J gave up 2 bases and V 6 bases, and 6 bases lay outside the gene matches. The CDR3 spans 15 residues. In germline, CDR1 is SNHLY, CDR2 FYNNEI.

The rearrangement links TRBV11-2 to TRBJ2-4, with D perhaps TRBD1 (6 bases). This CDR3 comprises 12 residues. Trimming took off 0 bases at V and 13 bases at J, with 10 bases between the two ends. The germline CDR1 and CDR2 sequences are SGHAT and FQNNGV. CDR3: CASSLDRGFQYF. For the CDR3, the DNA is TGTGCCAGCAGCTTAGATAGGGGGTTCCAGTACTTC. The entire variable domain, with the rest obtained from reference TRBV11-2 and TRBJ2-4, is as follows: EAGVAQSPRYKIIEKRQSVAFWCNPISGHATLYWYQQILGQGPKLLIQFQNNGVVDDSQLPKDRFSAERLKGVDSTLKIQPAKLEDSAVYLCASSLDRGFQYFGAGTRLSVL.

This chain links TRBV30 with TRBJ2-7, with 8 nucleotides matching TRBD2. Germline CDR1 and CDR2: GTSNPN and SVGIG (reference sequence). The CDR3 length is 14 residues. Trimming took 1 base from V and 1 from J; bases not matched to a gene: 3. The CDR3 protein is CAWSGLAGSYEQYF. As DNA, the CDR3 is TGTGCCTGGAGTGGATTAGCGGGATCCTACGAGCAGTACTTC.